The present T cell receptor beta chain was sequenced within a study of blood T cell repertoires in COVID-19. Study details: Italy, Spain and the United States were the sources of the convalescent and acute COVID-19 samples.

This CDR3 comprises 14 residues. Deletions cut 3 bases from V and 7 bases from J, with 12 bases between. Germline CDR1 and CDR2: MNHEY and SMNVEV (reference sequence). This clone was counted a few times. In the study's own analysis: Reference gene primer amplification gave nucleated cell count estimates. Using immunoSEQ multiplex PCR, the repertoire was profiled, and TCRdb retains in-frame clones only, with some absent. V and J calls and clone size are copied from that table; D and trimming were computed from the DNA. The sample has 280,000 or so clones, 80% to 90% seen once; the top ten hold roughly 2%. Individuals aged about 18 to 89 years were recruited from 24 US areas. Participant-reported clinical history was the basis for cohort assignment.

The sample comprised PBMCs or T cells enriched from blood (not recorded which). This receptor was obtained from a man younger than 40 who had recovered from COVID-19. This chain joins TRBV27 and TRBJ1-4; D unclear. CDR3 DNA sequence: TGTGCCAGCAGTTTGGACCCCGGAGGTGAAAAACTGTTTTTT. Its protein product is CASSLDPGGEKLFF.